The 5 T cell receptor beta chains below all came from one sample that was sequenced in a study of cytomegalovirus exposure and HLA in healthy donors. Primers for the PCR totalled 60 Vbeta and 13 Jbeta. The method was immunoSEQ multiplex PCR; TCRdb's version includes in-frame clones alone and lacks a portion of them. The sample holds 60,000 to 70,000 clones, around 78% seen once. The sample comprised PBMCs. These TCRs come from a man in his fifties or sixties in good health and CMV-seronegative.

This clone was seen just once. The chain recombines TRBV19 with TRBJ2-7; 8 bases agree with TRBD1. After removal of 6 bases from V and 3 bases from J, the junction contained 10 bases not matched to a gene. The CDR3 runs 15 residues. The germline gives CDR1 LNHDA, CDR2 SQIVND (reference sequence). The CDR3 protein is CASRNPGTGNYEQYF. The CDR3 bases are TGTGCCAGTAGAAACCCCGGGACAGGAAACTACGAGCAGTACTTC.

CDR3 nucleotide sequence: TGCGCCAGCACCAGGACAGGGTGGCCTGAAGCTTTCTTT. Translation gives CASTRTGWPEAFF. The chain couples TRBV5-1 to TRBJ1-1; 8 bases are shared with TRBD1. CDR1 is SGHRS and CDR2 is YFSETQ in the germline V gene. Losses at the gene ends were 6 bases for V and 6 bases for J; bases not matched to a gene: 7. CDR3 length: 13 residues.

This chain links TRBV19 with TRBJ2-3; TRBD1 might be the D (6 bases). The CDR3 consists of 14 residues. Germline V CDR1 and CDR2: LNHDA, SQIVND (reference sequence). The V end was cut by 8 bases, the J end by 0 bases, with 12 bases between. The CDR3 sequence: CASSATGSTDTQYF. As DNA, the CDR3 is TGTGCCAGTTCGGCGACAGGAAGCACAGATACGCAGTATTTT.

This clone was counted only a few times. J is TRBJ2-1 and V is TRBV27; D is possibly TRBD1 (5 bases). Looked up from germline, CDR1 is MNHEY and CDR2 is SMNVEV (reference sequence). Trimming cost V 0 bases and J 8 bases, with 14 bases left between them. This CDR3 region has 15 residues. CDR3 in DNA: TGTGCCAGCAGTTTATCCACAATTCCAGGGCATGAGCAGTTCTTC. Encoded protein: CASSLSTIPGHEQFF.

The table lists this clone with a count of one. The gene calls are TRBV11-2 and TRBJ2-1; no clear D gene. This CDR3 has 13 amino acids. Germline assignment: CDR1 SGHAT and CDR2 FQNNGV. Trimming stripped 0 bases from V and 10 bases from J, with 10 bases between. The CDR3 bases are TGTGCCAGCAGCTTAGATCGAGCCGAAGAGCAGTTCTTC. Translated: CASSLDRAEEQFF.